The rows below give T cell receptor beta chains drawn from one sample of a study of early stage breast cancer tumors. TCRdb's table, derived via immunoSEQ multiplex PCR, lists solely in-frame clones and lacks some. The data hold roughly 48,000 clones, with around 83% observed a single time. Sequenced: blood. The source is a person in their fifties with breast cancer. Each CDR3 is given with its conserved first and last residue. Each record gives: V gene, J gene, clone size, D gene, CDR3 protein, CDR3 DNA. A D gene is named only where the DNA matches it firmly. Rows give clone size only sometimes, using once, few, many, or a class for an expanded clone.

TRBV21-1	TRBJ1-1	.	.	CASSKCCARGIEAFF	TGTGCCAGCAGCAAATGCTGCGCCAGGGGGATTGAAGCTTTCTTT
TRBV5-8	TRBJ1-5	.	.	CASSKNQPQHF	TGTGCCAGCAGCAAAAATCAGCCCCAGCATTTT
TRBV19	TRBJ1-2	few	TRBD1	CASSMEGAGGYTF	TGTGCCAGTAGTATGGAGGGGGCCGGTGGCTACACCTTC